The sample holds a few counts of the clone carrying this T cell receptor beta chain. Its antigen is as yet unknown. HTBI primers from iRepertoire and Arm-PCR of CDR3 regions yielded the TCR beta libraries. A single record per CDR3 protein comes from TCRdb applying MiXCR to the multiplex PCR reads. Here the sample spans 700,000 or so distinct CDR3 sequences, approximately 29% being singletons. This entry is derived from a study of regulatory T cells in long-lasting Graves disease. Across the whole study: Over-5-year antithyroid drug use with positive TSH receptor antibodies defined persistent Graves' disease in the study.

The time point: persistent/refractory GD, antithyroid drugs over 5 years with positive TRAb. Extracted PBMC RNA gave rise to the TCR library. Germline loops: CDR1 MNHEY, CDR2 SVGAGI. The trim removed 4 bases at V and 4 bases at J, leaving 6 bases unmatched. This CDR3 is built from 16 residues. Notes on the study in general: Favoring TRBV28, TRBJ1-2 and TRBJ2-5 was a feature seen in persistent disease. Accuracy was perhaps lowered by the small sample size. Persistent patients had a count of shared public clonotypes (approximately 2,800) that exceeded that of new patients (around 910).

Sequencing was performed on peripheral blood mononuclear cells (PBMCs), taken when the disease was refractory, from a patient treated with antithyroid drugs. This TCR was sampled from a female donor with Graves disease. The rearrangement links TRBV6-5 to TRBJ1-5; 11 bases line up with TRBD1. CDR3 loop: CASSFPGQGANQPQHF. The CDR3 DNA sequence: TGTGCCAGCAGTTTCCCTGGACAGGGGGCTAATCAGCCCCAGCATTTT.